A single TCR beta chain is shown here with its context. The data belong to a study of blood T cell repertoires in COVID-19. Study context: T cells, B-cell-depleted T cells, or PBMCs supplied cDNA or gDNA.

Germline V gene lookup returns CDR1 SGHNT and CDR2 YYREEE (reference sequence). There are 15 residues in the CDR3. Trimming left V 3 bases short and J 0 bases short, with 10 bases between. Study processing details: Nucleated cell number was recorded as an estimate derived from reference gene primer amplification. TCRdb's table, derived via immunoSEQ multiplex PCR, lists solely in-frame clones and lacks some. Clone size and V and J calls were adopted from that table, with D and trimming inferred from the DNA. In the table there are under 250,000 clones, roughly 84% of which are singletons. This chain links TRBV5-4 with TRBJ2-1; possibly TRBD1 for D (6 bases). The sequenced sample was peripheral blood. This TCR was recovered from a middle-aged man with active or convalescent COVID-19. The CDR3 nucleotides read TGTGCCAGCAGCTGGGACATCCGCTCCTACAATGAGCAGTTCTTC. It codes for CASSWDIRSYNEQFF.